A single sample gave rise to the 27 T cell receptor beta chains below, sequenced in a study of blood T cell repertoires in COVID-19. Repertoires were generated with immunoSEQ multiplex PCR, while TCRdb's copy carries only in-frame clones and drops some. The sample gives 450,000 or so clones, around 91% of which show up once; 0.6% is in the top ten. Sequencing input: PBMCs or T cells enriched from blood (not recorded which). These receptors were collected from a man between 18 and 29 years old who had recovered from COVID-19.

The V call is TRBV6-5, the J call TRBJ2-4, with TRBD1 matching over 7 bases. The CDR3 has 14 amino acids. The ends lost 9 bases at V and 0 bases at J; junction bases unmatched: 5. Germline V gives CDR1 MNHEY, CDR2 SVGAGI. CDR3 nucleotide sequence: TGTGCCAGTTGGACAGGAGCAGCCAAAAACATTCAGTACTTC. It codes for CASWTGAAKNIQYF.

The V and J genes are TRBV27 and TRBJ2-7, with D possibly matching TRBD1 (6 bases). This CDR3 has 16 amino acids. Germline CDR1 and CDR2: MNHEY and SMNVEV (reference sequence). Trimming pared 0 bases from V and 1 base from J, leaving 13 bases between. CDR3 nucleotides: TGTGCCAGCAGTTTATCCACAGGGTTCGGGTCCTACGAGCAGTACTTC. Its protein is CASSLSTGFGSYEQYF.

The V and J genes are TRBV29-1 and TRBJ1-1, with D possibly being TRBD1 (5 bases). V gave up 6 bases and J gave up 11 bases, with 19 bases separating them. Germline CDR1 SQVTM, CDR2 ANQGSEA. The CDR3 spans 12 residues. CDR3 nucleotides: TGCAGCGTCAGTTGGAGGGGTTCCCTGGCTTTCTTT. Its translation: CSVSWRGSLAFF.

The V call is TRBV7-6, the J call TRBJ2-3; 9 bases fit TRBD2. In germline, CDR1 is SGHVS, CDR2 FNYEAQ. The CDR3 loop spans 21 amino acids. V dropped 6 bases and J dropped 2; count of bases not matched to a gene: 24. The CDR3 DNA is TGTGCCAGCAGTTTAACCCCTAGGCGGGAGGGCCTATCCCCACACACAGATACGCAGTATTTT. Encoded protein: CASSLTPRREGLSPHTDTQYF.

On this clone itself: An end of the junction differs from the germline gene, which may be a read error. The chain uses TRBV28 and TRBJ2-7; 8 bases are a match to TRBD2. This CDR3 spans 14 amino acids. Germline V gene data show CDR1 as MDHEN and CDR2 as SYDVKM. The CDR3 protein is CASSFLLEPGLVSF. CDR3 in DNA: TGTGCCAGCAGTTTCCTTCTGGAACCGGGACTAGTCTCATTC.

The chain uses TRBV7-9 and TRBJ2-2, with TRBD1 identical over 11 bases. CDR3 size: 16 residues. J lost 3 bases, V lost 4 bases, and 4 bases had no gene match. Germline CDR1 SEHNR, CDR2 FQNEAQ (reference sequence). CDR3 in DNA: TGTGCCAGCAGCTCCGGACAGGGGGCTTACACCGGGGAGCTGTTTTTT. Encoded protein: CASSSGQGAYTGELFF.

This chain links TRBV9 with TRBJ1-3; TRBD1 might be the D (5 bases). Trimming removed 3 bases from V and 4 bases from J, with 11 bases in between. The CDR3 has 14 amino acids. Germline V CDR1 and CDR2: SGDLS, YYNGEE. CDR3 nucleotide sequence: TGTGCCAGCAGCGGCGGGACCGTAGGAAACACCATATATTTT. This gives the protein CASSGGTVGNTIYF.

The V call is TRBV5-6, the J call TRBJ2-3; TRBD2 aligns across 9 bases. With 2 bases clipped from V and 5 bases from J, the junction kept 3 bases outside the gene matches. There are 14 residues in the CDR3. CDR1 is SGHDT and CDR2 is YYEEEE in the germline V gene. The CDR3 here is CASSFRAGGDTQYF. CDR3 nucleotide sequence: TGTGCCAGCAGCTTTCGAGCGGGAGGAGATACGCAGTATTTT.

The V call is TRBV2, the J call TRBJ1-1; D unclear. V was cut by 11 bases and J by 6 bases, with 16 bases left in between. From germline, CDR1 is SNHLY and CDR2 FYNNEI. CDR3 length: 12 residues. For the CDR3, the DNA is TGTGCCCCCGGAGGTAATTTGGCTGAAGCTTTCTTT. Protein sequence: CAPGGNLAEAFF.

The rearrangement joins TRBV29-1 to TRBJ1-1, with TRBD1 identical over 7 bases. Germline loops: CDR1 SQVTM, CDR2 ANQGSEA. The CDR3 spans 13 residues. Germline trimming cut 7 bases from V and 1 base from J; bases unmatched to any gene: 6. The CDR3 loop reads CSAATGPNTEAFF. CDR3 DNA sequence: TGCAGCGCCGCGACAGGGCCGAACACTGAAGCTTTCTTT.

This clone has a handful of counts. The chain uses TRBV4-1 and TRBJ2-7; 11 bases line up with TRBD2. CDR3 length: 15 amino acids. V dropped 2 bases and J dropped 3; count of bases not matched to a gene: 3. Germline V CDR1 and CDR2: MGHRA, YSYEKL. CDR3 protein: CASSQTSGGDYEQYF. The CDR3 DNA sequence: TGCGCCAGCAGCCAAACTAGCGGGGGTGACTACGAGCAGTACTTC.

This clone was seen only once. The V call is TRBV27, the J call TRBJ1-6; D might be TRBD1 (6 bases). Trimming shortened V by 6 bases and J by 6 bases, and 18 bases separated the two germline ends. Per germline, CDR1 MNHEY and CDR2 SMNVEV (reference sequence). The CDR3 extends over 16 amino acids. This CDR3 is CASRYGQFLPNSPLHF. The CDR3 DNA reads TGTGCCAGCAGATACGGACAGTTTTTACCTAATTCACCCCTCCACTTT.

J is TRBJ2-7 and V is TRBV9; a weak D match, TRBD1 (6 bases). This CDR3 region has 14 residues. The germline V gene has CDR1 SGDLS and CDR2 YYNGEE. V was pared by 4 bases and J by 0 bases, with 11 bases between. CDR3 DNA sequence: TGTGCCAGCAGCCCTGGACAGAGCTCCTACGAGCAGTACTTC. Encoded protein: CASSPGQSSYEQYF. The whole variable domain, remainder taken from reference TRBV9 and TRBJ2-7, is DSGVTQTPKHLITATGQRVTLRCSPRSGDLSVYWYQQSLDQGLQFLIQYYNGEERAKGNILERFSAQQFPDLHSELNLSSLELGDSALYFCASSPGQSSYEQYFGPGTRLTVT.

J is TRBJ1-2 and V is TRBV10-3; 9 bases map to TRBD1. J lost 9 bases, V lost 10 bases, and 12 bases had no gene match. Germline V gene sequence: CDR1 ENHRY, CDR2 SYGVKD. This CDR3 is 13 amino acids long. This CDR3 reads CATKGTGISRYTF. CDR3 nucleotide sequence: TGTGCCACTAAGGGGACAGGGATTAGTCGCTACACCTTC.

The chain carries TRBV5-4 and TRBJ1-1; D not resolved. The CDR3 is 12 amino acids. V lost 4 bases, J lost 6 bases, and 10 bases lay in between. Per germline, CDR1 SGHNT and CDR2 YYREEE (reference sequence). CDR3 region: CASSVDLSEAFF. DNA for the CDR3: TGTGCCAGCAGCGTGGACCTATCTGAAGCTTTCTTT.

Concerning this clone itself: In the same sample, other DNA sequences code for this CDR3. The CDR3: CASSTAGSSYEQYF. Here the CDR3 DNA reads TGTGCCAGTAGTACGGCGGGATCCTCCTACGAGCAGTACTTC. The rearrangement links TRBV19 to TRBJ2-7; possible D gene TRBD2, 6 bases. V gave up 4 bases and J gave up 0 bases, with 10 bases separating them. Germline V lookup: CDR1 LNHDA, CDR2 SQIVND (reference sequence). The CDR3 runs to 14 residues.

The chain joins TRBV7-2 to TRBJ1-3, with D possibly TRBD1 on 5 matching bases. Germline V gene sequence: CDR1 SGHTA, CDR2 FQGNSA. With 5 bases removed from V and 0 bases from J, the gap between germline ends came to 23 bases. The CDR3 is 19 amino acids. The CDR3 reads CASSRPHILTATSGNTIYF. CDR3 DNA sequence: TGTGCCAGCAGCCGTCCTCATATCCTGACAGCAACCTCTGGAAACACCATATATTTT.

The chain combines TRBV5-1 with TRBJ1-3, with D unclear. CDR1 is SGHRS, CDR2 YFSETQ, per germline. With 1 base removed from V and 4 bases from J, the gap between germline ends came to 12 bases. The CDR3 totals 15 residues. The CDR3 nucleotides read TGCGCCAGCAGCTTGATGGGCACAACGGGAAACACCATATATTTT. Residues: CASSLMGTTGNTIYF. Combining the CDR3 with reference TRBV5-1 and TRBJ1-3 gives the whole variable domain KAGVTQTPRYLIKTRGQQVTLSCSPISGHRSVSWYQQTPGQGLQFLFEYFSETQRNKGNFPGRFSGRQFSNSRSEMNVSTLELGDSALYLCASSLMGTTGNTIYFGEGSWLTVV.

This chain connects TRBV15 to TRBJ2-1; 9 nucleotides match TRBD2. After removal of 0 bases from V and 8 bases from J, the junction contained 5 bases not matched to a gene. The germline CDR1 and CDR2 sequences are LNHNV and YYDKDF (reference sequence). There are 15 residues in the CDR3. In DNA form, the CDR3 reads TGTGCCACCAGCAGAGATAGCGGGAGTAACGATGAGCAGTTCTTC. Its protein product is CATSRDSGSNDEQFF.

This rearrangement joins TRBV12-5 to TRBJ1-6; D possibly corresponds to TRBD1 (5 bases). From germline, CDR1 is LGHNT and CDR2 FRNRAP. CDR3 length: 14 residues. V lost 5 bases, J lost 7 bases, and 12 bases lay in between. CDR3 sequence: CASGPGLENSPLHF. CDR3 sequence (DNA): TGTGCTAGTGGTCCGGGACTGGAGAATTCACCCCTCCACTTT. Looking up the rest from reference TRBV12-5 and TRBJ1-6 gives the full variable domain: DARVTQTPRHKVTEMGQEVTMRCQPILGHNTVFWYRQTMMQGLELLAYFRNRAPLDDSGMPKDRFSAEMPDATLATLKIQPSEPRDSAVYFCASGPGLENSPLHFGNGTRLTVT.

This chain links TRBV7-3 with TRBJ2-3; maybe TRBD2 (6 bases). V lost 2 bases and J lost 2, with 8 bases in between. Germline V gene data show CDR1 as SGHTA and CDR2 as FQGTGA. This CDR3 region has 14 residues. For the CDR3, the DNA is TGTGCCAGCAGCTTAGCGGGAATCACAGATACGCAGTATTTT. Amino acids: CASSLAGITDTQYF.

This chain's CDR3 is CASSLLAGDRETQYF. The CDR3 bases are TGTGCCAGCAGTTTACTAGCGGGAGACCGGGAGACCCAGTACTTC. V usage is TRBV28 and J usage is TRBJ2-5, with 10 bases fitting TRBD2. The V gene end was trimmed by 2 bases and the J gene end by 5 bases; junction bases not matched to a gene: 5. Per germline, CDR1 MDHEN and CDR2 SYDVKM. The CDR3 extends over 15 amino acids.

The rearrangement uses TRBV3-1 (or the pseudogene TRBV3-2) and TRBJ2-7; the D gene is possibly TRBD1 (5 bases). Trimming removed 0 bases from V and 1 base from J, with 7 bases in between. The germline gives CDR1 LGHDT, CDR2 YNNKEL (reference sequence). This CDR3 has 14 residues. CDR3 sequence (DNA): TGTGCCAGCAGCCAAGAGGGGCGTTCCTACGAGCAGTACTTC. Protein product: CASSQEGRSYEQYF.

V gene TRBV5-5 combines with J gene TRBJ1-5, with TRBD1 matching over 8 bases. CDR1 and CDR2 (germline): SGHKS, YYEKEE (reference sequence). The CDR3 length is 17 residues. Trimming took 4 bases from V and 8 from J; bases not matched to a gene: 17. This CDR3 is CASSPRMGQEKGEPQHF. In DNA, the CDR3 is TGTGCCAGCAGCCCGCGAATGGGACAGGAGAAAGGCGAGCCCCAGCATTTT.

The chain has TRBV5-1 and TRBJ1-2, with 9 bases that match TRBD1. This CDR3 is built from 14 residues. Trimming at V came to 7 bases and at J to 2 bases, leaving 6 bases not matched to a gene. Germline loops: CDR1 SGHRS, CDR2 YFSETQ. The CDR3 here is CASRDRAQNYGYTF. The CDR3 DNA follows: TGCGCCAGCCGGGACAGGGCCCAGAACTATGGCTACACCTTC. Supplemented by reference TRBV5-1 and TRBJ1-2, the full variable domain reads KAGVTQTPRYLIKTRGQQVTLSCSPISGHRSVSWYQQTPGQGLQFLFEYFSETQRNKGNFPGRFSGRQFSNSRSEMNVSTLELGDSALYLCASRDRAQNYGYTFGSGTRLTVV.

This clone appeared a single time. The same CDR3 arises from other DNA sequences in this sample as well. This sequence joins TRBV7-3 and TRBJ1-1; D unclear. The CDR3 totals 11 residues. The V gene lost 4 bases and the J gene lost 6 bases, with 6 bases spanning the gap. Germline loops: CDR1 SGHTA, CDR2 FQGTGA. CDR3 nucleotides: TGTGCCAGCAGCTCGGGGTCTGAAGCTTTCTTT. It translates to CASSSGSEAFF.

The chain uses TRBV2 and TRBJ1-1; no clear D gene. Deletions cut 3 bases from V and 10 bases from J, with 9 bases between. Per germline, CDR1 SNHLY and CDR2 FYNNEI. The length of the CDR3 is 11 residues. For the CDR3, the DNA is TGTGCCAGCAGTGAGTACGGTGGAGCTTTCTTT. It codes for CASSEYGGAFF.